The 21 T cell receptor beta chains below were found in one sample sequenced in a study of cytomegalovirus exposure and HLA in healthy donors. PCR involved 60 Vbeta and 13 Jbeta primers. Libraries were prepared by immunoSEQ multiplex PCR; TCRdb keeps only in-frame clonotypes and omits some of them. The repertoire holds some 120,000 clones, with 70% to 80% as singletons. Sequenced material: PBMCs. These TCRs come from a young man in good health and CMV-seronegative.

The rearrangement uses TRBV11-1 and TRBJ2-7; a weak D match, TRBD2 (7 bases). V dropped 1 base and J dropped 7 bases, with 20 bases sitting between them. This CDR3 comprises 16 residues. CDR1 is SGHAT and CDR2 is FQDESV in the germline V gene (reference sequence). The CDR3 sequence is CASSLGRGGPTLEQYF. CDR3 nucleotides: TGTGCCAGCAGCTTAGGTAGGGGGGGCCCTACGTTGGAGCAGTACTTC. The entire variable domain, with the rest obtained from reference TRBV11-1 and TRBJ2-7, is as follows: EAEVAQSPRYKITEKSQAVAFWCDPISGHATLYWYRQILGQGPELLVQFQDESVVDDSQLPKDRFSAERLKGVDSTLKIQPAELGDSAMYLCASSLGRGGPTLEQYFGPGTRLTVT.

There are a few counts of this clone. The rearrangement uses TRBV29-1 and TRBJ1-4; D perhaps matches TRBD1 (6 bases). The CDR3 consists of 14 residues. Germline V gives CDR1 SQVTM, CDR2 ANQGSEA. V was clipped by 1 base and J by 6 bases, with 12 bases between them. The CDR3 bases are TGCAGCGTTGAAGGCGGCAGGGGAGATGAAAAACTGTTTTTT. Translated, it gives CSVEGGRGDEKLFF.

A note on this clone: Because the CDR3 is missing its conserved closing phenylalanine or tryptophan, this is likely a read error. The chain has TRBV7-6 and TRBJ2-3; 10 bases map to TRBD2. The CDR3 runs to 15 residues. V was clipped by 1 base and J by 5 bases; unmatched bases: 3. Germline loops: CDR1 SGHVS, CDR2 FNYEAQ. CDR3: CASSLERGGLDTQYV. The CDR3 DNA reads TGTGCCAGCAGCTTAGAGCGGGGGGGCTTAGATACGCAGTATGTT.

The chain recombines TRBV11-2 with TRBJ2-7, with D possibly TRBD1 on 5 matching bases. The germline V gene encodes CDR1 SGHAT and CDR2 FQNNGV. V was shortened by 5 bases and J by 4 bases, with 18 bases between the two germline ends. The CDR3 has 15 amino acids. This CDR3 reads CASSQGSGIGYEQYF. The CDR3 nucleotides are TGTGCCAGCAGCCAAGGGTCAGGGATTGGATACGAGCAGTACTTC.

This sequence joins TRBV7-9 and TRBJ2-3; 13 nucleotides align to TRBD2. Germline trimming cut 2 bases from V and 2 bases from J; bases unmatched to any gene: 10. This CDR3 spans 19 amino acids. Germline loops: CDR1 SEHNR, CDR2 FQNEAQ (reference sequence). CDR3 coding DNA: TGTGCCAGCAGCTTACCCTTGAGGACTAGCGGGAGACCCACAGATACGCAGTATTTT. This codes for CASSLPLRTSGRPTDTQYF.

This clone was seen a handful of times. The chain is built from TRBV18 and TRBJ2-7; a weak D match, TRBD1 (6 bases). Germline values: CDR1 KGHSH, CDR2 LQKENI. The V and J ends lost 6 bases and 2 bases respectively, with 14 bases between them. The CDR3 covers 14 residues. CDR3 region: CASSRQVSPYEQYF. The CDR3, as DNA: TGTGCCAGCTCCCGACAGGTTAGCCCCTACGAGCAGTACTTC.

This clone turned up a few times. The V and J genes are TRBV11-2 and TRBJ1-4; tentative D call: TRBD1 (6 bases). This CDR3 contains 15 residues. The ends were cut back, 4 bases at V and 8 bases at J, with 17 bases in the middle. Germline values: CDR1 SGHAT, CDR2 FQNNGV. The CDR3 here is CASSSSRGLGEKLFF. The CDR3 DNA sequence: TGTGCCAGCAGCTCCTCCAGGGGATTGGGGGAAAAACTGTTTTTT.

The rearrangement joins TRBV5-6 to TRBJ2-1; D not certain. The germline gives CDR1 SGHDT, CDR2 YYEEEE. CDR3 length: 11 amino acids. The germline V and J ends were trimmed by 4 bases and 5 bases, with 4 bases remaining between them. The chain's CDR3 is CASSLNNEQFF. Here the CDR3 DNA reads TGTGCCAGCAGCCTTAACAATGAGCAGTTCTTC.

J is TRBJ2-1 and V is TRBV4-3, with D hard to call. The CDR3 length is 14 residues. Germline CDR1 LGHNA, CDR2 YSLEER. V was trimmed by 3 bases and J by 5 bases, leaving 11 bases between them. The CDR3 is CASSHHQDNNEQFF. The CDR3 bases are TGCGCCAGCAGCCACCATCAGGATAACAATGAGCAGTTCTTC.

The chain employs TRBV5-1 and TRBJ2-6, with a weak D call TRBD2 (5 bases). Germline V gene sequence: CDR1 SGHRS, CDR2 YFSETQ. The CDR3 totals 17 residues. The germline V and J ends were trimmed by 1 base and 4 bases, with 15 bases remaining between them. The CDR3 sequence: CASSLWRARSGANVLTF. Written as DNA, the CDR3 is TGCGCCAGCAGCTTGTGGCGGGCCCGGTCAGGGGCCAACGTCCTGACTTTC.

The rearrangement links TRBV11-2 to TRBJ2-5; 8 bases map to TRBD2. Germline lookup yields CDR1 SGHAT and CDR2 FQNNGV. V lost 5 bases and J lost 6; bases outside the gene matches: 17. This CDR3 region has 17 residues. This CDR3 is CASSASPESGGSKTQYF. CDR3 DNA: TGTGCCAGCAGCGCCAGTCCAGAAAGCGGGGGAAGCAAGACCCAGTACTTC.

The CDR3 DNA sequence: TGCGCCAGCAGCCTCGACAGGGTCCAGGAGACCCAGTACTTC. Translated, it gives CASSLDRVQETQYF. The genes are TRBV4-1 and TRBJ2-5; 7 bases fit TRBD1. Trimming removed 4 bases from V and 5 bases from J; junction bases left unmatched: 7. CDR3 length: 14 residues. The germline V gene encodes CDR1 MGHRA and CDR2 YSYEKL.

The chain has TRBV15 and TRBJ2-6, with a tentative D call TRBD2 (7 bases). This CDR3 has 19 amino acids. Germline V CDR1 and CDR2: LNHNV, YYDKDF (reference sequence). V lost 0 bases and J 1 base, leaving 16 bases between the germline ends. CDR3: CATSREEGGGNSGANVLTF. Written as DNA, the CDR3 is TGTGCCACCAGCAGAGAGGAGGGAGGGGGTAATTCTGGGGCCAACGTCCTGACTTTC.

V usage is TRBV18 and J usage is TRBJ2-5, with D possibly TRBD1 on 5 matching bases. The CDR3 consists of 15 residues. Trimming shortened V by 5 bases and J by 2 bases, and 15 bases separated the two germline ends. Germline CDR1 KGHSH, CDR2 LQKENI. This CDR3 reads CASSSTDRSQETQYF. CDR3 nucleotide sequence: TGTGCCAGCTCATCGACAGACCGCAGTCAAGAGACCCAGTACTTC.

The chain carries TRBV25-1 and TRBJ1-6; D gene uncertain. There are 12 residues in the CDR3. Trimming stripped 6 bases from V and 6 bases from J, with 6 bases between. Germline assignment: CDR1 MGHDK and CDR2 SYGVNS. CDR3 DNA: TGTGCCAGCAGACAGCCTAATTCACCCCTCCACTTT. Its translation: CASRQPNSPLHF.

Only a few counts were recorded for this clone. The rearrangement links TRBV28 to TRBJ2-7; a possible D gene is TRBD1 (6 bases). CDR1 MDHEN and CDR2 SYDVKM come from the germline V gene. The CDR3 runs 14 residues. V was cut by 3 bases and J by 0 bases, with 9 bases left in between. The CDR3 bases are TGTGCCAGCAGTTTTCAGGACAGCTCCTACGAGCAGTACTTC. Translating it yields CASSFQDSSYEQYF.

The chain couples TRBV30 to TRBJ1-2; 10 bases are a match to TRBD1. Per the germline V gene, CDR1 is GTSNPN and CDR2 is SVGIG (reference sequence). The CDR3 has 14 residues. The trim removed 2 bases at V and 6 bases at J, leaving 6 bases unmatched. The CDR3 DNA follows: TGTGCCTGGAGTCCGGGACAGGGGTTGGATGGCTACACCTTC. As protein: CAWSPGQGLDGYTF.

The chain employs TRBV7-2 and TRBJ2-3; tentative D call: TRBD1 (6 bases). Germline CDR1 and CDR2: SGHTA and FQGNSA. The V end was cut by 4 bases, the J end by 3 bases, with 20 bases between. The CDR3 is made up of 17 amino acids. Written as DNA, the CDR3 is TGTGCCAGCAGCTACACAGGGTCGGCGAGATGGACAGATACGCAGTATTTT. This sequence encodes CASSYTGSARWTDTQYF.

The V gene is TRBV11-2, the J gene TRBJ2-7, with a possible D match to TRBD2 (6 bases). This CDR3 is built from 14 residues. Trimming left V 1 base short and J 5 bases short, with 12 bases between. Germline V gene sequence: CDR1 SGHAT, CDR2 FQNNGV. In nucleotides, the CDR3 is TGTGCCAGCAGCTTAGGAGGGAGGTTAAACGAGCAGTACTTC. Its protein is CASSLGGRLNEQYF.

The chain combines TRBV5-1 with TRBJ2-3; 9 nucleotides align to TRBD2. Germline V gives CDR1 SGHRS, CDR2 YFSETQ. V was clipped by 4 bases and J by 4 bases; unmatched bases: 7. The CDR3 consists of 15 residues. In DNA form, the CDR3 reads TGCGCCAGCAGCCACGGACTAGCGAGGCCAGATACGCAGTATTTT. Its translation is CASSHGLARPDTQYF.

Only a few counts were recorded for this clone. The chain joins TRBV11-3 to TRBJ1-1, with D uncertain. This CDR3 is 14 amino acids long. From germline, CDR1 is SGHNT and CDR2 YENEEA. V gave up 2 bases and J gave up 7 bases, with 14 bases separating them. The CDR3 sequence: CASSLRPEADEAFF. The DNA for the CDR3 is TGTGCCAGCAGCTTACGACCTGAGGCAGATGAAGCTTTCTTT.